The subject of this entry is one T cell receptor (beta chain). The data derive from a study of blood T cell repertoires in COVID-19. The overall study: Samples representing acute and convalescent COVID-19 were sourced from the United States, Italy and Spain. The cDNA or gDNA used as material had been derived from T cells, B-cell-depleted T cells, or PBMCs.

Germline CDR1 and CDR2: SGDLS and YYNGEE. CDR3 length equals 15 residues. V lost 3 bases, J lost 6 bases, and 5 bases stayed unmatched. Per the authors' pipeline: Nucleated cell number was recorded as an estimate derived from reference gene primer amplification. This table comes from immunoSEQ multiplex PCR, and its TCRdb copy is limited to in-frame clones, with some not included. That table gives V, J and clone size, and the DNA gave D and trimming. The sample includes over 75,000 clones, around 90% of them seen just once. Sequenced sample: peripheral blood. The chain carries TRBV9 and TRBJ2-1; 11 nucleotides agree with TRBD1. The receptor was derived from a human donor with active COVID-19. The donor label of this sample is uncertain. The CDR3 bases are TGTGCCAGCAGCGCTTCCGGGACAGGGGGCAATGAGCAGTTCTTC. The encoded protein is CASSASGTGGNEQFF.